A selection of T cell receptor beta chains follows, all from one sample in a study of CD8 T cells in ankylosing spondylitis. TCRdb itself ran the 5' RACE reads through MiXCR, one entry per CDR3 protein. The sample lists about 90,000 distinct CDR3 sequences, more than 25% occurring once. The sequencing sample was made of blood, either unsorted or a sorted T cell fraction (not recorded which). Source of these receptors: a male donor with ankylosing spondylitis or in good health (not recorded which). Both conserved end residues are trimmed from each CDR3. Each record gives: J gene, V gene, clone size, CDR3 protein. Size is stated for part of the rows, as once, few or many counts, or as a class when the clone is expanded.

TRBJ1-6 | TRBV20-1 | few | SAREQGSYNSPLH
TRBJ2-5 | TRBV25-1 | - | ASRGVETQY
TRBJ2-1 | TRBV20-1 | - | SAGRTSGSFLDNEQF
TRBJ1-1 | TRBV7-9 | many | ASSLVESEAF
TRBJ1-6 | TRBV6-1 | - | ASSRKGLINSPLH
TRBJ1-1 | TRBV18 | - | ASSPRGIMNTEAF
TRBJ2-3 | TRBV7-9 | few | ASSPTVATDTQY
TRBJ1-2 | TRBV7-8 | many | ASSLALGDGVNYGYT
TRBJ1-3 | TRBV12-3/TRBV12-4 | - | ASSYSGNTIY
TRBJ2-3 | TRBV5-5 | - | ASSPRLDIASSDTQY